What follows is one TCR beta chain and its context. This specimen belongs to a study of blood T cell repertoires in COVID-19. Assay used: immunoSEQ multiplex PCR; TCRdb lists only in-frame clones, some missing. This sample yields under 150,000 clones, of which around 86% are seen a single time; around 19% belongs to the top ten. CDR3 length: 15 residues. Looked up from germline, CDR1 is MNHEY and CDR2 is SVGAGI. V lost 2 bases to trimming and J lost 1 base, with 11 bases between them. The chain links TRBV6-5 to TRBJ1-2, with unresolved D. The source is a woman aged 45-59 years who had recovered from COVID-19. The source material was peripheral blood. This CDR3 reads CASSYGRGINYGYTF. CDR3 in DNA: TGTGCCAGCAGTTACGGCCGGGGAATTAACTATGGCTACACCTTC.